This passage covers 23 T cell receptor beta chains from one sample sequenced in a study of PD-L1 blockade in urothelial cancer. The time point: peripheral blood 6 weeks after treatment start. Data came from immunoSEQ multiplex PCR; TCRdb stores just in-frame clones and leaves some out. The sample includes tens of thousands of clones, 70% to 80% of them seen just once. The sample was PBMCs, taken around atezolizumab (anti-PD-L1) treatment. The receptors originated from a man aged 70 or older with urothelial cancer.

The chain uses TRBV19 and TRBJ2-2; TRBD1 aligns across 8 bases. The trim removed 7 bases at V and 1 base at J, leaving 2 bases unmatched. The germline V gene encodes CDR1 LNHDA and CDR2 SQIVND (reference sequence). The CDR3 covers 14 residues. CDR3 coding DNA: TGTGCCAGTACGGGACAGGAGAACACCGGGGAGCTGTTTTTT. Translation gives CASTGQENTGELFF.

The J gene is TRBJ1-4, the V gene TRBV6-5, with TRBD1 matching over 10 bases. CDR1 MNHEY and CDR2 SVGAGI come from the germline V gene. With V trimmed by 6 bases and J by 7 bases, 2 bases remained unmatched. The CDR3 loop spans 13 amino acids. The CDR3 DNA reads TGTGCCAGCAGGGGGACAGGGGTTGAAAAACTGTTTTTT. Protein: CASRGTGVEKLFF.

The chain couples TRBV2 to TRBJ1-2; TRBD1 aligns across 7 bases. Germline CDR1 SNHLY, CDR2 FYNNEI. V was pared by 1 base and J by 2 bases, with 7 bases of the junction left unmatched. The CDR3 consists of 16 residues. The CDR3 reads CASSEGLGRGNYGYTF. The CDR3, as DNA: TGTGCCAGCAGTGAAGGCCTGGGCAGGGGGAACTATGGCTACACCTTC.

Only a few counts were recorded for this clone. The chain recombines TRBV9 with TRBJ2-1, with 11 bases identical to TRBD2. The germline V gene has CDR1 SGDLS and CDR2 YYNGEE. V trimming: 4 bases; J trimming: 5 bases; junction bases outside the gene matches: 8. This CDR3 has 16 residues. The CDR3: CASSPRLAGSHNEQFF. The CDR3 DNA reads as TGTGCCAGCAGCCCACGACTAGCGGGGTCACACAATGAGCAGTTCTTC.

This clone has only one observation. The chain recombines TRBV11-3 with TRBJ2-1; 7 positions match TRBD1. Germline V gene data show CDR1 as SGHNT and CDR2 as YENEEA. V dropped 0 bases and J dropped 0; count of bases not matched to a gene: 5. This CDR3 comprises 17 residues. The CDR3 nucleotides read TGTGCCAGCAGCTTAGACTTCGGGACAGCCTCCTACAATGAGCAGTTCTTC. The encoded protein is CASSLDFGTASYNEQFF. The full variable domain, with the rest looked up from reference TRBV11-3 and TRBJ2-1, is EAGVVQSPRYKIIEKKQPVAFWCNPISGHNTLYWYLQNLGQGPELLIRYENEEAVDDSQLPKDRFSAERLKGVDSTLKIQPAELGDSAVYLCASSLDFGTASYNEQFFGPGTRLTVL.

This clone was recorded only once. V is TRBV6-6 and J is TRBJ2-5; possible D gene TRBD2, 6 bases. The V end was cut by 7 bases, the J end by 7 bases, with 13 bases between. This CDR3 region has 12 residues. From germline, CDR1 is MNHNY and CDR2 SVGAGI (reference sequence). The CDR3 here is CASINPAGTQYF. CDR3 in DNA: TGTGCCAGCATTAACCCAGCGGGGACCCAGTACTTC.

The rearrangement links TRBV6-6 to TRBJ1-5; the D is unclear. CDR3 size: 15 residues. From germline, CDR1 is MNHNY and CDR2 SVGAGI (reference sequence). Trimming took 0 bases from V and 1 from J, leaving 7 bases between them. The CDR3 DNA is TGTGCCAGCAGTTACTCTGCGGAGAGCAATCAGCCCCAGCATTTT. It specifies CASSYSAESNQPQHF.

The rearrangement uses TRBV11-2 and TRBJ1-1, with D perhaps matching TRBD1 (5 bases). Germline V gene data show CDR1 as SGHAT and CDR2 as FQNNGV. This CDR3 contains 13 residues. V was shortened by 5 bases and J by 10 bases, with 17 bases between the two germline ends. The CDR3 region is CASSAGTRGIAFF. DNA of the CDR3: TGTGCCAGCAGCGCGGGAACTAGGGGTATAGCTTTCTTT.

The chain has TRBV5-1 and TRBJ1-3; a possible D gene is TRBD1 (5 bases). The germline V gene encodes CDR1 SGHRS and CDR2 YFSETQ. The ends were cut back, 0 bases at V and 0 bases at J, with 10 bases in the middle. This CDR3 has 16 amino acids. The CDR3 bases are TGCGCCAGCAGCTTGGGTACAGGTGGCTCTGGAAACACCATATATTTT. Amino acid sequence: CASSLGTGGSGNTIYF.

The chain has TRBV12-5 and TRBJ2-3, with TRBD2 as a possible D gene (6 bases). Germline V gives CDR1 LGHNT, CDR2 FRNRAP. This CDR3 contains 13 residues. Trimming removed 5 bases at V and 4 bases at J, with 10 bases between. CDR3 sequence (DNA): TGTGCTAGTGGTCCCACGGGAGCAGATACGCAGTATTTT. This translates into CASGPTGADTQYF. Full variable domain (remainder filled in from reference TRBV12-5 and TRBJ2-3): DARVTQTPRHKVTEMGQEVTMRCQPILGHNTVFWYRQTMMQGLELLAYFRNRAPLDDSGMPKDRFSAEMPDATLATLKIQPSEPRDSAVYFCASGPTGADTQYFGPGTRLTVL.

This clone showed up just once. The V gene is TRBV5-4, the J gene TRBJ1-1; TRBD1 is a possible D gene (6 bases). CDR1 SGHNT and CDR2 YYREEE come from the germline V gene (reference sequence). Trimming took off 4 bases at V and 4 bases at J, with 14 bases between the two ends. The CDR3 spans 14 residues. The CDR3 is CASSGGGLGTEAFF. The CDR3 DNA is TGTGCCAGCAGCGGGGGGGGGCTGGGCACTGAAGCTTTCTTT.

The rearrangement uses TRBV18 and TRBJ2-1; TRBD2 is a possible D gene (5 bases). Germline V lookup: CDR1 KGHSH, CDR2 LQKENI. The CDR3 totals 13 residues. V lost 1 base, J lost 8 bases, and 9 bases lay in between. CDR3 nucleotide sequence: TGTGCCAGCTCACCACTACTAGGAGATGAGCAGTTCTTC. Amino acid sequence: CASSPLLGDEQFF.

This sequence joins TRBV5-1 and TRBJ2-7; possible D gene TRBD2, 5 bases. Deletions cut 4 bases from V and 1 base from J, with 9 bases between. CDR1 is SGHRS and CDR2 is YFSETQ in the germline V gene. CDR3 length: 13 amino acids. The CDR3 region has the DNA TGCGCCAGCAGCGTAGGAGGTTCCTACGAGCAGTACTTC. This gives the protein CASSVGGSYEQYF.

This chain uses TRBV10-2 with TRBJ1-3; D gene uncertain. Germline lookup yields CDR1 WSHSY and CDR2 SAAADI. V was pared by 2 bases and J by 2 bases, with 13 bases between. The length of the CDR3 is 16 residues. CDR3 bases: TGCGCCAGCAGTGAGGGGCATCCCGGGGCTGGAAACACCATATATTTT. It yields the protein CASSEGHPGAGNTIYF.

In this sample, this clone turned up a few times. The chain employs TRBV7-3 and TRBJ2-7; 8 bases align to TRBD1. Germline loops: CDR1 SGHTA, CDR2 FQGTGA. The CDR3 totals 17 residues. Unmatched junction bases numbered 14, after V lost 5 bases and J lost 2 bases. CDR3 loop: CASSPQGGPTTPYEQYF. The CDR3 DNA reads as TGTGCCAGCAGCCCACAGGGGGGTCCTACAACCCCCTACGAGCAGTACTTC.

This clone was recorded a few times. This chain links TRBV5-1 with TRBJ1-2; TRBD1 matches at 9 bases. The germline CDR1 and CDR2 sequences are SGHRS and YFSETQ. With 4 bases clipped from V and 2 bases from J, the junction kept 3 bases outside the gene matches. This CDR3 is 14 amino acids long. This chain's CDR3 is CASSGGQGNYGYTF. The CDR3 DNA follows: TGCGCCAGCAGCGGGGGACAGGGAAACTATGGCTACACCTTC.

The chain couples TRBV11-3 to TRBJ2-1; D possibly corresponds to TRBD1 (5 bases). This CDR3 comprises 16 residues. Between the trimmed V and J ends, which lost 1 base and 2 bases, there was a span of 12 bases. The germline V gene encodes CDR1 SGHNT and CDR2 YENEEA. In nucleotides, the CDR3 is TGTGCCAGCAGCTTAGCGGCAGGGTACACCTACAATGAGCAGTTCTTC. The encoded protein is CASSLAAGYTYNEQFF.

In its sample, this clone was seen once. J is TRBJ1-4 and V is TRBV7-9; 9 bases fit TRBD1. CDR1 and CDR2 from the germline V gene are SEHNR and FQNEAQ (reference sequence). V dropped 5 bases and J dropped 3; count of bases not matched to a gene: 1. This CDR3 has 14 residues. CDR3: CASSNRGPNEKLFF. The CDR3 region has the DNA TGTGCCAGCAGCAACAGGGGGCCTAATGAAAAACTGTTTTTT.

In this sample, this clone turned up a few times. CDR3 DNA: TGTGCCAGCAGCCCAGGAAACAGGGGCGCCGAGCAGTACTTC. It translates to CASSPGNRGAEQYF. V gene TRBV7-2 combines with J gene TRBJ2-7, with 7 nucleotides matching TRBD1. The germline V gene has CDR1 SGHTA and CDR2 FQGNSA. CDR3 length: 14 amino acids. J lost 6 bases, V lost 5 bases, and 10 bases had no gene match.

The CDR3 DNA follows: TGTGCCAGCAGCTCACGTCGGATCACAGGGGGAGTGGGCGGGACCCAGTACTTC. Its protein product is CASSSRRITGGVGGTQYF. The rearrangement uses TRBV7-2 and TRBJ2-5; 8 bases fit TRBD1. This CDR3 spans 18 amino acids. Unmatched junction bases numbered 20, after V lost 4 bases and J lost 7 bases. Germline loops: CDR1 SGHTA, CDR2 FQGNSA.

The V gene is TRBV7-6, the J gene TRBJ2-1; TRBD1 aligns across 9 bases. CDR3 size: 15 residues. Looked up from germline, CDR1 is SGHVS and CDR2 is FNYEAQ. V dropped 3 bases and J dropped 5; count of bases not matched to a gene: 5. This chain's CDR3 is CASSFVGQGHNEQFF. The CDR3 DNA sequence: TGTGCCAGCAGCTTCGTCGGACAGGGGCACAATGAGCAGTTCTTC. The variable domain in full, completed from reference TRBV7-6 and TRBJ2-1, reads GAGVSQSPRYKVTKRGQDVALRCDPISGHVSLYWYRQALGQGPEFLTYFNYEAQQDKSGLPNDRFSAERPEGSISTLTIQRTEQRDSAMYRCASSFVGQGHNEQFFGPGTRLTVL.

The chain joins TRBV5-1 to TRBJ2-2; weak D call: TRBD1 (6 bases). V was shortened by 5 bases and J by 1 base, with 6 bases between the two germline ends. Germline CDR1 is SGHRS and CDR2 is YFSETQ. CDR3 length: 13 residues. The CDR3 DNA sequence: TGCGCCAGCAGGGACAGGAACACCGGGGAGCTGTTTTTT. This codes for CASRDRNTGELFF.

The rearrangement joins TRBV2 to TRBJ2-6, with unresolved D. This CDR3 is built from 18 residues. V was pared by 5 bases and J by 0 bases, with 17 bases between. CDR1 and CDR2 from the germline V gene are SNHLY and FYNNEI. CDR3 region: CASSISPASVSGANVLTF. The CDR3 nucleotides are TGTGCCAGCAGTATCAGTCCCGCAAGCGTCTCTGGGGCCAACGTCCTGACTTTC. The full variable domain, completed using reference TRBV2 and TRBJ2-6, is EPEVTQTPSHQVTQMGQEVILRCVPISNHLYFYWYRQILGQKVEFLVSFYNNEISEKSEIFDDQFSVERPDGSNFTLKIRSTKLEDSAMYFCASSISPASVSGANVLTFGAGSRLTVL.